This T cell receptor (beta chain) appears in the sequencing data of a study of OX40 agonist ivuxolimab in advanced cancers. Study-wide background: It was permissible to have had prior anti-PD-1, anti-PD-L1 or anti-CTLA-4 therapy, and approximately 41% had some. Partial response was recorded in three patients: one hepatocellular carcinoma and two cutaneous melanoma cases.

Some clones are missing from TCRdb's copy, which holds only in-frame ones; the method was immunoSEQ multiplex PCR. The data show about 50,000 clones, 80% seen once. CDR1 and CDR2 from the germline V gene are LNHDA and SQIVND (reference sequence). Trimming pared 3 bases from V and 0 bases from J, leaving 9 bases between. The length of the CDR3 is 15 residues. The material sequenced was CD4+ or CD8+ T cells sorted from blood, taken in a trial of the OX40 agonist ivuxolimab. This clonotype was sampled from an adult with an advanced solid tumor such as melanoma, head and neck, liver or kidney cancer. The chain has TRBV19 and TRBJ2-1; D is uncertain. CDR3: CASSIDRSSYNEQFF. The CDR3 DNA follows: TGTGCCAGTAGTATTGATCGGAGCTCCTACAATGAGCAGTTCTTC.